The entry below gives a single T cell receptor beta chain sequence along with its context. The record originates from a study of cytomegalovirus exposure and HLA in healthy donors. V lost 7 bases to trimming and J lost 6 bases, with 16 bases between them. Germline V gene sequence: CDR1 MDHEN, CDR2 SYDVKM. The CDR3 consists of 15 residues. Vbeta (60) and Jbeta (13) primers were used in the PCR. The repertoire was sequenced with immunoSEQ multiplex PCR; TCRdb's copy has only in-frame clones and lacks some. The repertoire table contains 75,000 to 85,000 clones. The rearrangement uses TRBV28 and TRBJ1-6; a possible D gene is TRBD1 (6 bases). What was sequenced was PBMCs. This clonotype was obtained from a man between 50 and 59 years old in good health and CMV-seronegative. CDR3 protein: CASTLPDRSNSPLHF. DNA for the CDR3: TGTGCCAGCACCCTCCCTGACAGGAGTAATTCACCCCTCCACTTT.